The 29 T cell receptor beta chains given below trace back to one sample, sequenced in a study of cytomegalovirus exposure and HLA in healthy donors. TCRdb's copy holds only in-frame clones and misses some; the assay was immunoSEQ multiplex PCR. The data contain about 150,000 clones, roughly nine tenths of them singletons. Sample: PBMCs. The receptors were gathered from a woman between 18 and 30 years old in good health and CMV-seropositive.

The chain has TRBV14 and TRBJ2-5; D not resolved. CDR1 is SGHDN, CDR2 FVKESK, per germline. This CDR3 comprises 11 residues. Trimming removed 5 bases from V and 4 bases from J, with 5 bases in between. This CDR3 is CASSERETQYF. The CDR3 DNA sequence: TGTGCCAGCAGCGAGCGAGAGACCCAGTACTTC.

The V and J genes are TRBV9 and TRBJ2-7; 13 bases are a match to TRBD2. The CDR3 has 15 amino acids. Trimming at V came to 4 bases and at J to 3 bases, leaving 4 bases not matched to a gene. The germline V gene encodes CDR1 SGDLS and CDR2 YYNGEE. In DNA, the CDR3 is TGTGCCAGCAGCCCTGGGACTAGCGGGAACTACGAGCAGTACTTC. Translated, it gives CASSPGTSGNYEQYF.

The genes are TRBV27 and TRBJ1-2; 7 bases fit TRBD1. The CDR3 is made up of 14 amino acids. The V gene's germline CDR1 is MNHEY and CDR2 SMNVEV (reference sequence). J gave up 2 bases and V 4 bases, and 4 bases lay outside the gene matches. CDR3 in amino acids: CASSYYRGNYGYTF. In DNA, the CDR3 is TGTGCCAGCAGTTACTACAGGGGCAACTATGGCTACACCTTC.

The V call is TRBV5-1, the J call TRBJ2-2; 15 nucleotides match TRBD2. Looked up from germline, CDR1 is SGHRS and CDR2 is YFSETQ. Germline trimming cut 4 bases from V and 1 base from J; bases unmatched to any gene: 5. The CDR3 sequence is 18 residues long. The CDR3 sequence: CASSNGTSGRQNTGELFF. The CDR3 region has the DNA TGCGCCAGCAGCAACGGGACTAGCGGGAGGCAGAACACCGGGGAGCTGTTTTTT.

The count of this clone is one. The chain links TRBV7-2 to TRBJ2-1; 9 bases fit TRBD1. Germline V CDR1 and CDR2: SGHTA, FQGNSA. V gave up 8 bases and J gave up 7 bases; unmatched junction bases: 9. The CDR3 totals 14 residues. The CDR3 loop reads CASEWDRALNEQFF. For the CDR3, the DNA is TGTGCCAGCGAGTGGGACAGGGCTTTGAATGAGCAGTTCTTC.

V and J are TRBV6-6 and TRBJ2-5; D is unresolved. Trimming took 2 bases from V and 4 from J, leaving 8 bases between them. The CDR3 contains 13 residues. The germline V gene encodes CDR1 MNHNY and CDR2 SVGAGI (reference sequence). CDR3 residues: CASSYEKRETQYF. DNA for the CDR3: TGTGCCAGCAGTTACGAAAAGCGAGAGACCCAGTACTTC.

V and J are TRBV7-2 and TRBJ1-2; TRBD1 aligns across 9 bases. The trim removed 5 bases at V and 6 bases at J, leaving 10 bases unmatched. The germline V gene has CDR1 SGHTA and CDR2 FQGNSA. The length of the CDR3 is 15 residues. CDR3 coding DNA: TGTGCCAGCAGCACAACCGCGGGACAGGGAAATGGCTACACCTTC. This gives the protein CASSTTAGQGNGYTF.

The V call is TRBV4-2, the J call TRBJ1-5; 7 nucleotides align to TRBD1. Germline V CDR1 and CDR2: LGHNA, YNFKEQ. The CDR3 length is 13 residues. V lost 4 bases, J lost 5 bases, and 2 bases stayed unmatched. This chain's CDR3 is CASSRDRDQPQHF. The CDR3 DNA reads as TGTGCCAGCAGCCGAGACAGGGATCAGCCCCAGCATTTT.

The chain joins TRBV2 to TRBJ2-1, with TRBD1 identical over 9 bases. The CDR3 runs 13 residues. Germline-derived CDR1 and CDR2 are SNHLY and FYNNEI. With V trimmed by 10 bases and J by 4 bases, 5 bases remained unmatched. This CDR3 is CAIRTGAYNEQFF. CDR3 in DNA: TGTGCCATAAGGACAGGGGCTTACAATGAGCAGTTCTTC.

A single count supports this clone. The chain joins TRBV10-1 to TRBJ2-2; perhaps TRBD1 as D (6 bases). Germline loops: CDR1 WNHNN, CDR2 SYGVQD (reference sequence). V lost 1 base, J lost 4 bases, and 10 bases lay in between. CDR3 length equals 15 residues. The DNA for the CDR3 is TGCGCCAGCAGTGAGTTCAGGGGAACCACCGGGGAGCTGTTTTTT. It translates to CASSEFRGTTGELFF.

The chain recombines TRBV5-1 with TRBJ2-7, with a tentative D call TRBD2 (6 bases). V was clipped by 2 bases and J by 4 bases, with 16 bases between them. The CDR3 has 15 amino acids. CDR1 is SGHRS and CDR2 is YFSETQ in the germline V gene. Here the CDR3 reads CASSFRLGGSYEQYF. For the CDR3, the DNA is TGCGCCAGCAGCTTCCGGTTGGGAGGCTCTTACGAGCAGTACTTC.

The CDR3 spells CASSLLSRVGAGYEQYF. The CDR3 region has the DNA TGTGCCAGCAGTTTATTATCACGAGTGGGGGCTGGCTACGAGCAGTACTTC. This rearrangement joins TRBV27 to TRBJ2-7; possible D gene TRBD1, 6 bases. The germline gives CDR1 MNHEY, CDR2 SMNVEV (reference sequence). Deletions cut 1 base from V and 3 bases from J, with 19 bases between. The CDR3 runs 17 residues.

The chain is built from TRBV30 and TRBJ2-1; 7 bases agree with TRBD2. The length of the CDR3 is 16 residues. V was clipped by 0 bases and J by 7 bases; unmatched bases: 12. Germline assignment: CDR1 GTSNPN and CDR2 SVGIG (reference sequence). The CDR3 DNA follows: TGTGCCTGGAGTGTACTTGGCGGGAGACCTCTAAATGAGCAGTTCTTC. Its translation: CAWSVLGGRPLNEQFF. The full variable domain, rest sourced from reference TRBV30 and TRBJ2-1, is SQTIHQWPATLVQPVGSPLSLECTVEGTSNPNLYWYRQAAGRGLQLLFYSVGIGQISSEVPQNLSASRPQDRQFILSSKKLLLSDSGFYLCAWSVLGGRPLNEQFFGPGTRLTVL.

This clone was observed once. J is TRBJ2-7 and V is TRBV4-3, with D perhaps TRBD2 (6 bases). The germline CDR1 and CDR2 sequences are LGHNA and YSLEER. Trimming left V 3 bases short and J 2 bases short, with 17 bases between. CDR3 length equals 16 residues. CDR3 bases: TGCGCCAGCAGCCAGGTTCGGGGGAGTCCGGCCTACGAGCAGTACTTC. This gives the protein CASSQVRGSPAYEQYF.

The V and J genes are TRBV18 and TRBJ1-1; maybe TRBD1 (5 bases). V was clipped by 4 bases and J by 4 bases, with 13 bases between them. The CDR3 totals 14 residues. Germline V lookup: CDR1 KGHSH, CDR2 LQKENI. The CDR3 reads CASSRTQGSTEAFF. The CDR3 nucleotides are TGTGCCAGCTCACGTACGCAGGGATCCACTGAAGCTTTCTTT.

The genes are TRBV2 and TRBJ2-5, with 8 bases lining up with TRBD1. Germline lookup yields CDR1 SNHLY and CDR2 FYNNEI. Losses at the gene ends were 6 bases for V and 4 bases for J; bases not matched to a gene: 4. This CDR3 is built from 13 residues. In nucleotides, the CDR3 is TGTGCCAGCAGCGCGGACAGGGCAGAGACCCAGTACTTC. Its protein is CASSADRAETQYF.

The chain uses TRBV7-2 and TRBJ1-1; D is undetermined. The length of the CDR3 is 14 residues. Germline V CDR1 and CDR2: SGHTA, FQGNSA. Trimming removed 2 bases from V and 7 bases from J, with 14 bases in between. The DNA of the CDR3 is TGTGCCAGCAGCTTATACGGAAGAGGGTTTGAAGCTTTCTTT. This encodes CASSLYGRGFEAFF.

CDR3 nucleotides: TGCGCCAGCAGCCAAGGGACAGGGGCCAACTACAATGAGCAGTTCTTC. Translation: CASSQGTGANYNEQFF. The chain uses TRBV5-1 and TRBJ2-1; TRBD1 matches at 10 bases. In germline, CDR1 is SGHRS, CDR2 YFSETQ. V lost 4 bases, J lost 3 bases, and 7 bases stayed unmatched. This CDR3 has 16 amino acids.

The chain combines TRBV6-5 with TRBJ1-5; D gene uncertain. Germline CDR1 reads MNHEY; CDR2 reads SVGAGI. The V end was cut by 8 bases, the J end by 9 bases, with 17 bases between. This CDR3 is 13 amino acids long. The CDR3 region has the DNA TGTGCCAGCCGGGTTTCTGAGTTTTCGCCCCAGCATTTT. Amino acids: CASRVSEFSPQHF.

J is TRBJ2-1 and V is TRBV30; 11 nucleotides agree with TRBD2. With 7 bases clipped from V and 6 bases from J, the junction kept 8 bases outside the gene matches. Germline V gene lookup returns CDR1 GTSNPN and CDR2 SVGIG (reference sequence). The CDR3 has 14 amino acids. DNA of the CDR3: TGTGCCTACGTAATAGCGGGAGGGCTCAATGAGCAGTTCTTC. Translated: CAYVIAGGLNEQFF.

This chain connects TRBV10-2 to TRBJ2-1, with 13 positions matching TRBD2. This CDR3 comprises 18 residues. V dropped 6 bases and J dropped 1; count of bases not matched to a gene: 9. Germline CDR1 is WSHSY and CDR2 is SAAADI. The CDR3 nucleotides read TGCGCCAGCAGACCCGGGACTAGCGGGACGCTATCCTACAATGAGCAGTTCTTC. Translating it yields CASRPGTSGTLSYNEQFF.

J is TRBJ2-5 and V is TRBV25-1; D is perhaps TRBD1 (5 bases). This CDR3 has 15 residues. Trimming removed 3 bases at V and 2 bases at J, with 13 bases between. Looked up from germline, CDR1 is MGHDK and CDR2 is SYGVNS. The CDR3 sequence is CASSEPNDRQETQYF. The CDR3 DNA is TGTGCCAGCAGTGAGCCCAACGACAGACAAGAGACCCAGTACTTC.

This rearrangement joins TRBV30 to TRBJ1-2; unclear D gene. The CDR3 consists of 12 residues. Germline-derived CDR1 and CDR2 are GTSNPN and SVGIG (reference sequence). The ends were cut back, 2 bases at V and 2 bases at J, with 6 bases in the middle. The CDR3: CAWSPLNYGYTF. As DNA, the CDR3 is TGTGCCTGGAGTCCTCTCAACTATGGCTACACCTTC.

V gene TRBV28 combines with J gene TRBJ1-4; possible D gene TRBD1, 5 bases. The germline V gene has CDR1 MDHEN and CDR2 SYDVKM. Trimming shortened V by 6 bases and J by 0 bases, and 11 bases separated the two germline ends. The CDR3 runs to 15 residues. The CDR3 DNA reads as TGTGCCAGCAGCCCGACAGCTCCAACTAATGAAAAACTGTTTTTT. Translation gives CASSPTAPTNEKLFF.

The chain employs TRBV13 and TRBJ1-1; D unclear. The CDR3 runs to 15 residues. CDR1 and CDR2 (germline): PRHDT, FYEKMQ (reference sequence). V lost 4 bases and J lost 3, with 15 bases in between. The CDR3 protein is CASSSLGFADTEAFF. The CDR3, as DNA: TGTGCCAGCAGCTCCTTGGGTTTCGCGGACACTGAAGCTTTCTTT. Full variable domain (remainder filled in from reference TRBV13 and TRBJ1-1): AAGVIQSPRHLIKEKRETATLKCYPIPRHDTVYWYQQGPGQDPQFLISFYEKMQSDKGSIPDRFSAQQFSDYHSELNMSSLELGDSALYFCASSSLGFADTEAFFGQGTRLTVV.

The CDR3 spells CASSLSGGRNTIYF. CDR3 sequence (DNA): TGTGCCAGCAGCTTATCGGGAGGTAGAAACACCATATATTTT. The chain carries TRBV13 and TRBJ1-3; D unclear. CDR1 and CDR2 from the germline V gene are PRHDT and FYEKMQ (reference sequence). V lost 2 bases to trimming and J lost 5 bases, with 10 bases between them. This CDR3 is built from 14 residues.

The chain uses TRBV7-9 and TRBJ1-1, with a weak D call TRBD1 (5 bases). The CDR3 covers 17 residues. The germline V and J ends were trimmed by 2 bases and 1 base, with 17 bases remaining between them. CDR1 and CDR2 (germline): SEHNR, FQNEAQ (reference sequence). The CDR3 DNA is TGTGCCAGCAGCTTATTAAGGAACCAAGGACAGAACACTGAAGCTTTCTTT. It codes for CASSLLRNQGQNTEAFF.

The CDR3 DNA reads TGTGCCAGCAGCCATCGTCCGTCGGGAGAACCTGTCGAGCAGTACTTC. The encoded protein is CASSHRPSGEPVEQYF. The chain joins TRBV4-2 to TRBJ2-7, with TRBD2 as a possible D gene (6 bases). The CDR3 is 16 amino acids. V shed 3 bases and J shed 6 bases, with 21 bases lying between them. Germline V gives CDR1 LGHNA, CDR2 YNFKEQ.

The chain has TRBV9 and TRBJ2-3, with 10 bases matching TRBD2. The CDR3 contains 16 residues. Germline CDR1 reads SGDLS; CDR2 reads YYNGEE. The V gene end was trimmed by 3 bases and the J gene end by 6 bases; junction bases not matched to a gene: 10. DNA for the CDR3: TGTGCCAGCAGCGCTAGCGGGAGTGGGAGTTTCGATACGCAGTATTTT. Protein product: CASSASGSGSFDTQYF.